This TCR beta chain was recorded in a study of blood T cell repertoires in COVID-19. Study-wide background: The United States, Italy and Spain provided the acute and convalescent COVID-19 samples. In each case, the material was cDNA or gDNA derived from T cells, B-cell-depleted T cells, or PBMCs.

Trimming left V 2 bases short and J 1 base short, with 11 bases between. Germline loops: CDR1 KGHSH, CDR2 LQKENI. The CDR3 consists of 15 residues. Enrolled during active infection, Seattle patients were then followed longitudinally. Original handling: Amplification from reference gene primers served as the basis for estimated nucleated cell counts. TCRdb's copy holds only in-frame clones and misses some; the assay was immunoSEQ multiplex PCR. That table furnishes V, J and clone size, whereas the DNA furnished D and trimming. The repertoire holds over 200,000 clones, with 90% as singletons. The receptor comes from a man younger than 40 with COVID-19, enrolled during active disease. What was sequenced was peripheral blood. The chain joins TRBV18 to TRBJ1-1, with TRBD1 as a possible D gene (5 bases). CDR3 in amino acids: CASSPNTGGNTEAFF. The CDR3 DNA is TGTGCCAGCTCACCAAATACAGGTGGGAACACTGAAGCTTTCTTT.